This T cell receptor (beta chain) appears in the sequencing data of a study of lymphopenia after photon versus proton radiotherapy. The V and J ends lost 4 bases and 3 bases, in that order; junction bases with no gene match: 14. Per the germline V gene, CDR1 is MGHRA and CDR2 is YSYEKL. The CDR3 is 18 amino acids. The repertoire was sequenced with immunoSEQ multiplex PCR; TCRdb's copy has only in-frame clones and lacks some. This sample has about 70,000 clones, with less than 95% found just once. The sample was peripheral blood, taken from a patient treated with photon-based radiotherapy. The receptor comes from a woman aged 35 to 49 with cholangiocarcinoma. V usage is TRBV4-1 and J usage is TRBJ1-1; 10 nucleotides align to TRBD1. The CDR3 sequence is CASSRYSGTGVIDTEAFF. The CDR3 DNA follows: TGCGCCAGCAGCCGATACTCCGGGACAGGGGTGATAGACACTGAAGCTTTCTTT.